This T cell receptor (beta chain) was sequenced in a study of T cells in Graves' hyperthyroidism and ophthalmopathy. The CDR3 loop spans 19 amino acids. Losses at the gene ends were 2 bases for V and 0 bases for J; bases not matched to a gene: 11. Germline V CDR1 and CDR2: SGHDN, FVKESK. RNA transcripts provided the source from which TCR beta CDR3 regions were amplified. First-round RT-PCR with HTBI primers amplified the TCR CDR3 region. Using its own MiXCR run on the multiplex PCR reads, TCRdb lists one record per CDR3 protein. Of roughly 740,000 distinct CDR3 sequences in the sample, 15% to 20% were seen once.

The sequence was obtained from a man between 18 and 29 years old with Graves' hyperthyroidism. The specimen sequenced was blood. The rearrangement uses TRBV14 and TRBJ2-3, with 10 bases aligning to TRBD2. The DNA for the CDR3 is TGTGCCAGCAGCCAACGGGGGCTAGCGGGAGCCTTTAGCACAGATACGCAGTATTTT. Translation: CASSQRGLAGAFSTDTQYF.